The 21 T cell receptor beta chains in this list originate from one sample, sequenced in a study of identical twins. A single record per CDR3 protein comes from TCRdb applying MiXCR to the 5' RACE reads. The sample lists approximately 700,000 distinct CDR3 sequences, 6.1% occurring once. Sequenced: naive T cells sorted from blood. The source of these receptors is a man between 18 and 35 years old in good health.

Many counts were recorded for this clonotype. The chain combines TRBV4-3 with TRBJ2-5; D is uncertain. CDR3 length: 14 residues. Germline CDR1 and CDR2: LGHNA and YSLEER. The V end was cut by 1 base, the J end by 3 bases, with 9 bases between. The CDR3, as DNA: TGCGCCAGCAGCCAAGCTCTGGGGAAAGAGACCCAGTACTTC. It specifies CASSQALGKETQYF.

DNA of the CDR3: TGTGCCAGCTCAACGGGGGGAATTTACGAGCAGTACGTC. Its translation is CASSTGGIYEQYV. The J gene is TRBJ2-7, the V gene TRBV18; 7 bases fit TRBD2. After removal of 5 bases from V and 4 bases from J, the junction contained 5 bases not matched to a gene. Germline values: CDR1 KGHSH, CDR2 LQKENI. The CDR3 is 13 amino acids.

This clonotype was observed many times. J is TRBJ2-5 and V is TRBV9, with 7 bases that match TRBD2. Trimming at V came to 6 bases and at J to 5 bases, leaving 19 bases not matched to a gene. In germline, CDR1 is SGDLS, CDR2 YYNGEE. The CDR3 loop spans 17 amino acids. The CDR3 DNA sequence: TGTGCCAGCACCCTAAGCACAGGCCCAGCGCGGGGGGAGACCCAGTACTTC. This gives the protein CASTLSTGPARGETQYF.

This chain connects TRBV12-3 or TRBV12-4 to TRBJ1-5, with 9 bases aligning to TRBD1. This CDR3 spans 16 amino acids. The V and J ends lost 5 bases and 5 bases, in that order; junction bases with no gene match: 10. The DNA of the CDR3 is TGTGCCAGCAGTAGCCCACAGGGGGCGGGGGATCAGCCCCAGCATTTT. Amino acids: CASSSPQGAGDQPQHF.

This clonotype showed up many times. In DNA, the CDR3 is TGTGCCACCAGTGATTGGGGTGAGCAGTTCTTC. Amino acid sequence: CATSDWGEQFF. This chain uses TRBV24-1 with TRBJ2-1, with D unresolved. Deletions cut 2 bases from V and 9 bases from J, with 4 bases between. Germline CDR1 is KGHDR and CDR2 is SFDVKD. CDR3 size: 11 residues.

This clonotype was seen at least ten times. J is TRBJ2-5 and V is TRBV6-1, with D hard to call. This CDR3 has 11 residues. The germline V and J ends were trimmed by 7 bases and 5 bases, with 8 bases remaining between them. CDR1 and CDR2 from the germline V gene are MNHNS and SASEGT. CDR3 sequence (DNA): TGTGCCAGCATCAGAAGTGAGACCCAGTACTTC. It is translated as CASIRSETQYF.

V usage is TRBV20-1 and J usage is TRBJ2-3; 7 positions agree with TRBD2. The J segment lost 8 bases and the V segment lost 0 bases, leaving 8 bases of the junction unmatched. Germline assignment: CDR1 DFQATT and CDR2 SNEGSKA (reference sequence). The CDR3 loop spans 14 amino acids. CDR3 sequence reads: CSARDFGGYGTQYF. The CDR3 DNA reads as TGCAGTGCTAGAGATTTCGGGGGGTATGGTACGCAGTATTTT.

This clonotype was counted at least ten times. CDR3 residues: CSVATSGRRFVDEQYF. The DNA of the CDR3 is TGCAGCGTCGCGACTAGCGGGAGGCGATTTGTCGACGAGCAGTACTTC. This chain uses TRBV29-1 with TRBJ2-7, with 13 bases matching TRBD2. Per the germline V gene, CDR1 is SQVTM and CDR2 is ANQGSEA. The CDR3 contains 16 residues. Trimming took 6 bases from V and 5 from J; bases not matched to a gene: 13.

The chain couples TRBV20-1 to TRBJ2-1, with no clear D. The CDR3 has 13 amino acids. Germline assignment: CDR1 DFQATT and CDR2 SNEGSKA (reference sequence). With 0 bases removed from V and 0 bases from J, the gap between germline ends came to 3 bases. The CDR3 here is CSAREASYNEQFF. Here the CDR3 DNA reads TGCAGTGCTAGAGAAGCCTCCTACAATGAGCAGTTCTTC.

This clonotype occurred a few times. V is TRBV7-9 and J is TRBJ2-7; D is uncertain. V dropped 1 base and J dropped 3 bases, with 7 bases sitting between them. The germline gives CDR1 SEHNR, CDR2 FQNEAQ (reference sequence). CDR3 length: 13 residues. The CDR3 reads CASSLGLIYEQYV. As DNA, the CDR3 is TGTGCCAGCAGCTTAGGACTCATCTACGAGCAGTACGTC.

This clonotype has only a few counts. This chain connects TRBV4-3 to TRBJ2-1, with TRBD1 matching over 9 bases. The CDR3 loop spans 15 amino acids. CDR1 and CDR2 from the germline V gene are LGHNA and YSLEER. V shed 0 bases and J 15 bases; nucleotides not matched to a gene: 12. The CDR3 spells CASSQENTRQGGLFF. The DNA for the CDR3 is TGCGCCAGCAGCCAAGAAAATACGAGACAGGGGGGGTTGTTCTTC.

This clonotype was recorded many times. This chain connects TRBV20-1 to TRBJ1-6; 9 positions match TRBD1. Germline V gene data show CDR1 as DFQATT and CDR2 as SNEGSKA (reference sequence). This CDR3 region has 14 residues. After removal of 4 bases from V and 5 bases from J, the junction contained 3 bases not matched to a gene. CDR3 residues: CSATDRGNNSPLHF. CDR3 DNA sequence: TGCAGTGCTACCGACAGGGGGAATAATTCACCCCTCCACTTT.

The rearrangement links TRBV5-1 to TRBJ2-1; tentatively, D is TRBD2 (7 bases). The V and J ends lost 6 bases and 1 base respectively, with 17 bases between them. This CDR3 comprises 16 residues. Germline loops: CDR1 SGHRS, CDR2 YFSETQ. CDR3 nucleotides: TGCGCCAGCACCCCGGGGGGCGGTCGATCCTACAATGAGCAGTTCTTC. It encodes CASTPGGGRSYNEQFF.

The chain links TRBV5-1 to TRBJ2-5; weak D call: TRBD1 (6 bases). V was clipped by 3 bases and J by 4 bases, with 19 bases between them. Germline CDR1 reads SGHRS; CDR2 reads YFSETQ. This CDR3 has 16 amino acids. DNA for the CDR3: TGCGCCAGCAGCTCGAGAGGGCAGGGGAAACGAGAGACCCAGTACTTC. The encoded protein is CASSSRGQGKRETQYF.

This clonotype has at least ten counts. The V and J genes are TRBV12-3 or TRBV12-4 and TRBJ2-5; D is uncertain. This CDR3 region has 14 residues. The V and J ends lost 3 bases and 0 bases respectively, with 8 bases between them. CDR3 sequence: CASSFPPHQETQYF. Written as DNA, the CDR3 is TGTGCCAGCAGTTTTCCCCCGCACCAAGAGACCCAGTACTTC.

This clonotype was observed many times. This chain joins TRBV12-3 or TRBV12-4 and TRBJ2-2, with a possible D match to TRBD2 (6 bases). V gave up 6 bases and J gave up 4 bases, with 12 bases separating them. The CDR3 consists of 14 residues. CDR3 protein: CASRRTAGTGELFF. The DNA for the CDR3 is TGTGCCAGCAGGCGTACAGCGGGCACCGGGGAGCTGTTTTTT.

The V gene is TRBV5-1, the J gene TRBJ2-5; a weak D match, TRBD2 (6 bases). The CDR3 is made up of 13 amino acids. Trimming took off 2 bases at V and 5 bases at J, with 10 bases between the two ends. The germline V gene has CDR1 SGHRS and CDR2 YFSETQ. The CDR3 nucleotides read TGCGCCAGCAGCTTTGGGAGGCTCGAGACCCAGTACTTC. Translation gives CASSFGRLETQYF. Together with reference TRBV5-1 and TRBJ2-5, the CDR3 gives the full variable domain: KAGVTQTPRYLIKTRGQQVTLSCSPISGHRSVSWYQQTPGQGLQFLFEYFSETQRNKGNFPGRFSGRQFSNSRSEMNVSTLELGDSALYLCASSFGRLETQYFGPGTRLLVL.

Comments on this clonotype: This may be a read error, as it is one base from a much larger clone. V and J are TRBV7-2 and TRBJ2-3; TRBD2 aligns across 12 bases. The V gene's germline CDR1 is SGHTA and CDR2 FQGNSA. V was pared by 0 bases and J by 5 bases, with 0 bases of the junction left unmatched. This CDR3 comprises 15 residues. CDR3 amino acids: CASSLAGLAGDTQYF. The CDR3 bases are TGTGCCAGCAGCTTAGCGGGACTAGCGGGAGATACGCAGTATTTT.

Many counts were recorded for this clonotype. The rearrangement joins TRBV15 to TRBJ1-3, with D uncertain. Trimming stripped 0 bases from V and 0 bases from J, with 6 bases between. The CDR3 sequence is 15 residues long. Germline CDR1 reads LNHNV; CDR2 reads YYDKDF (reference sequence). In nucleotides, the CDR3 is TGTGCCACCAGCAGAGAATGGAGCTCTGGAAACACCATATATTTT. Translated: CATSREWSSGNTIYF.

There are many counts of this clonotype. This rearrangement joins TRBV28 to TRBJ1-5; D remains unclear. Trimming stripped 3 bases from V and 6 bases from J, with 3 bases between. Germline values: CDR1 MDHEN, CDR2 SYDVKM. This CDR3 comprises 11 residues. This CDR3 reads CASSFGQPQHF. The CDR3 nucleotides read TGTGCCAGCAGTTTCGGTCAGCCCCAGCATTTT.

This clonotype was seen ten or more times. The chain couples TRBV5-1 to TRBJ1-2; no firm D call. Trimming left V 0 bases short and J 8 bases short, with 17 bases between. CDR3 size: 15 residues. Germline V gene data show CDR1 as SGHRS and CDR2 as YFSETQ. In DNA form, the CDR3 reads TGCGCCAGCAGCTTGGGTGGCACTGTTATGGGAGGCTACACCTTC. This translates into CASSLGGTVMGGYTF.